The T cell receptor beta chain under discussion was sequenced for a study of cytomegalovirus exposure and HLA in healthy donors (dated by TCRdb to about 2017). About the study as a whole: An earlier analysis of several hundred of the donors reported 250 to 300 Gb of sequence data and some 120 million unique TCR beta sequences from about 179 million T cells. An early release that covered roughly 600 HLA-typed donors contained approximately 320 gigabases of sequencing data and tens of millions of unique TCR sequences. Among the roughly 410 genotyped donors, around 81% belonged to the genetic ancestry cluster associated with self-reported Caucasian donors. The study aimed to test whether signatures of past pathogen exposure could be identified by cataloging public T cell receptors. The study used immunosequencing to profile the T cell repertoires of 666 subjects and linked those repertoires to cytomegalovirus serostatus. Besides the first cohort of 550 to 750 subjects, a separate validation cohort made up of over a hundred different subjects was used. The study combined high-throughput TCR immunosequencing, statistical association of individual TCRs with disease status, and machine learning to predict cytomegalovirus infection status. To study patterns of TCR occurrence, a later analysis re-analyzed previously published TCR beta repertoires from 600 to 750 donors and added high-resolution HLA genotyping. Rather than using new phenotypic data, the later analysis identified candidate immune exposures from TCR beta sequences and from how often those sequences occurred across donors. In an earlier analysis of 550 to 700 of the donors, high-throughput TCR beta sequencing was used to judge whether each TCR beta V gene segment behaved as functional or pseudogenic. Donor age, sex, ethnicity and CMV serostatus were compiled together with the repertoire data. In a later genetic analysis, genome-wide SNP genotypes for 398 of the 666 donors were used, and that subset was treated as a discovery cohort. Every repertoire in the discovery cohort had been generated on one and the same sequencing platform. HLA typing covered class I and class II loci at four-digit resolution. The number of donors typed differed by locus, with about 629-640 for A, B, C, DRB1 and DQB1, 522 for DQA1, approximately 570 for DPA1, and 400 to 490 for DPB1. Roughly 5 DR-DQ haplotypes were handled as single units for association and clustering, since linkage in the cohort was strong. Among some 410 genotyped donors of the cohort, an average of roughly 230,000 unique TCR beta nucleotide sequences was sequenced per donor, of which about 20% were non-productive.

This clone was seen more than once but under ten times. The antigen it binds to is not known. One base away there is no much larger clone; base qualities are not given. The method behind the library was the immunoSEQ multiplex PCR assay. For the multiplex PCR, a mixture combining 60 forward primers for TCR Vbeta segments and 13 reverse primers for TCR Jbeta segments was used. Amplification of the CDR3 region of rearranged TCR beta genes was performed with a multiplex PCR assay on genomic DNA. The amplified TCR beta libraries were sequenced on the Illumina HiSeq System as 87-base-pair reads. The paper's data handling went like this. In a later analysis, roughly 80 million unique TCR beta chains were counted across the 500 to 850 repertoires, and roughly 11 million of these chains were shared by at least two donors. To remove PCR and sequencing errors, raw reads were error-corrected and collapsed into unique sequences using a nearest-neighbor algorithm that merged closely related sequences. Alignment of CDR3 sequences to IMGT reference sequences was used to assign V, D and J gene segments. For a sequence to be retained, at least a six-nucleotide match to both a V gene segment and a J gene segment was required. Rearrangements were classified as productive when the CDR3 lacked stop codons and remained in frame with V and J, and all other rearrangements were classified as non-productive. Following IMGT convention, CDR3 was defined as the stretch from the second conserved V-encoded cysteine to the conserved J-encoded phenylalanine. The earlier analysis of about 590 of the donors excluded sequences that lacked an unambiguous match to a single V gene segment. An earlier analysis of fewer than 650 of the donors classified V segments as functional when productive rearrangements were above 56.7% and as segregating when the standard deviation between donors was above 5%. A statistical classification framework was developed to diagnose cytomegalovirus status using the catalog of TCR beta chain sequences. In a later analysis, V and J genes were assigned by comparing TCR nucleotide sequences against IMGT/GENE-DB human TR gene sequences. In a later analysis, CDR3 sequences and most-parsimonious VDJ recombination scenarios were assigned using the TCRdist pipeline. In a later analysis, each TCR beta chain was defined by its CDR3 amino acid sequence together with its V-gene family, and reads lacking a unique V-gene family were excluded. To address suspected cross-contamination and a sequencing artifact, a later analysis removed approximately 600 highly shared, low-generation-probability nucleotide sequences. For each public chain, a later analysis derived a clonal expansion index from normalized ranks of inferred template counts within each repertoire. In a later analysis, generation probabilities were computed using a VDJ recombination model fitted to out-of-frame rearrangements, and the results were checked against IGoR. A later analysis scored TCR-TCR, TCR-HLA and TCR-CMV co-occurrence with hypergeometric tests, applying a repertoire-size bias correction to TCR pairs. A later analysis estimated false discovery rates by permuting HLA or CMV assignments 20 times. In a later analysis, co-occurring TCRs were grouped using DBSCAN, and TCRdist sequence similarity was added for clustering within HLA-allele-positive subsets. Repertoires with fewer than 30,000 or more than 120,000 public chains were left out of co-occurrence clustering, as were a few repertoires with anomalous nucleotide sharing. As stored in TCRdb, this immuneACCESS dataset retains in-frame rearrangements with V and J assigned. A fraction of the clones does not appear; measured against another copy, unresolved V genes explain less than half of the discrepancy, and the remainder lacks a known reason. V, J and clone size are those of that table, while D and trimming were read from the DNA. Across this sample there are roughly 99,000 clones, with approximately 74% seen only once. The biggest ten clones account for about 2% of the sample.

CDR1 and CDR2 were assigned from the germline V gene (reference sequence) as LNHDA and SQIVND. Spanning cysteine to phenylalanine, the CDR3 consists of 13 amino acids. CDR3 DNA is the only sequence kept; it has 39 bases, read in frame from the first base. V is cut by 4 bases and J by 3 bases, and the space between the germline ends is 8 bases. The cohort comprised fewer than 700 healthy bone marrow donors. At the time of sampling, every cohort member was nominally healthy, though immune exposures that went unrecorded were likely present. The donor was CMV seronegative and was included in the group of several hundred seronegative cohort members. A peripheral blood sample was collected from each donor, and TCR beta sequencing was performed on peripheral blood mononuclear cells. The Qiagen DNeasy Blood Extraction Kit was used to extract genomic DNA from the blood cell samples. The paper's findings and limits, for the study overall: Compared with the approximately 670-donor mean, donors in an Asian-associated ancestry cluster had fewer N-insertions in productive TCRs, according to a later genetic analysis. The 87-base-pair reads could not distinguish some IMGT-functional V segments, including TRBV6-2 and TRBV6-3, so those segments were excluded. When HLA alleles, especially DR and DQ, strongly co-occurred, TCR associations were difficult to assign to individual alleles. At a false discovery rate of 0.05, a later analysis linked approximately 18,000 TCR beta sequences to specific HLA alleles. In the study, approximately 160 TCR beta chains were listed as associated with cytomegalovirus. A later analysis found that HLA-associated TCR beta chains were more clonally expanded and had lower generation probabilities than equally common non-associated chains. An association between a missense DCLRE1C variant and V-gene and J-gene trimming of TCR beta chains was found in a later genetic analysis and replicated in an independent cohort. According to the authors, the approach could potentially be generalized to other disease states and immunological phenotypes. The presence/absence analyses assumed that sequencing depth was roughly uniform across donors, and that assumption may not be true. An earlier analysis of approximately 590 of the donors showed that most TCR beta V segments appeared in productive rearrangements either about 87% or about 30% of the time, which broadly matched IMGT annotations. Linkage disequilibrium might explain the correlated functional status among segregating V segments, but an unknown experimental factor could not be excluded. According to a later analysis, parvovirus B19, influenza, CMV and Epstein-Barr virus appeared linked to several top co-occurrence clusters. HLA typing was unavailable for some donors at each locus, so association tests used only the typed subset. For the cohort, immune exposure information was limited to CMV serostatus. While some public TCRs were present in many individuals, most TCR sequences turned up only very rarely across donors. A cluster of highly shared sequence variants was judged likely to represent a technical artifact of the sequencing pipeline. The earlier analysis of 587 of the donors excluded 15 to 20 rarely observed V segments, including chromosome 9 orphons, because counts were too low. A further reported finding was that TCR beta sequences accurately predicted the HLA-A and HLA-B alleles for most subjects in the first cohort. According to a later analysis, TCR association rates differed among HLA loci, with DRB1 alleles showing the most associated TCRs and HLA-C alleles showing the fewest. A few of the identified cytomegalovirus-associated TCR beta chains were confirmed in vitro to be specific for cytomegalovirus antigens. In a later analysis, most CMV-associated TCR beta chains were found to appear HLA-restricted, with HLA associations seemingly driven largely by CMV exposure. The cohort was sequenced for TCR beta chains only, and without alpha or paired-chain data the features that could be detected were limited. Cytomegalovirus status was reported to be diagnosed by the classifier with high specificity and sensitivity in both the original and validation cohorts.

The clonotype originates from a male donor in good health and CMV-seronegative. Recombination linked TRBV19 to TRBJ2-3; the D segment could be TRBD1, given 5 matching bases. The sequenced sample was PBMCs. The CDR3 protein sequence reads: CASSSRVTDTQYF. DNA sequence: TGTGCCAGTAGTAGCAGGGTGACAGATACGCAGTATTTT.